The 26 T cell receptor beta chains in this list originate from one sample, sequenced in a study of blood T cell repertoires in COVID-19. TCRdb's table, derived via immunoSEQ multiplex PCR, lists solely in-frame clones and lacks some. The data contain approximately 290,000 clones, around 90% of them singletons. Material for sequencing was PBMCs or T cells enriched from blood (not recorded which). These receptors came from a woman in her 30s who had recovered from COVID-19.

This rearrangement joins TRBV28 to TRBJ1-4, with D possibly matching TRBD1 (6 bases). Germline loops: CDR1 MDHEN, CDR2 SYDVKM. V was pared by 7 bases and J by 6 bases, with 18 bases between. The CDR3 consists of 15 residues. The CDR3 loop reads CASIQAGEGDEKLFF. The CDR3 DNA sequence: TGTGCCAGCATCCAGGCGGGGGAGGGGGATGAAAAACTGTTTTTT.

This sequence joins TRBV6-1 and TRBJ2-2; possibly TRBD2 for D (6 bases). This CDR3 spans 16 amino acids. Germline values: CDR1 MNHNS, CDR2 SASEGT. V lost 1 base, J lost 6 bases, and 15 bases lay in between. The CDR3 nucleotides are TGTGCCAGCAGTGAAGTTTTGAGGGGAGGCGCCGGGGAGCTGTTTTTT. Protein: CASSEVLRGGAGELFF.

Concerning this clone: This CDR3 is also generated by other DNA sequences in the sample. This sequence joins TRBV9 and TRBJ2-7; TRBD1 might be the D (6 bases). The CDR3 is 13 amino acids. Germline CDR1 is SGDLS and CDR2 is YYNGEE. V lost 2 bases, J lost 2 bases, and 8 bases lay in between. The CDR3 bases are TGTGCCAGCAGCGTGGCAGGGGCCTACGAGCAGTACTTC. It encodes CASSVAGAYEQYF.

V usage is TRBV7-2 and J usage is TRBJ1-5; a weak D match, TRBD1 (5 bases). CDR1 is SGHTA, CDR2 FQGNSA, per germline. V lost 5 bases, J lost 6 bases, and 14 bases lay in between. The CDR3 has 14 amino acids. CDR3 sequence (DNA): TGTGCCAGCAGCCAGGGTCCTGGAGCTCAGCCCCAGCATTTT. Protein sequence: CASSQGPGAQPQHF.

V is TRBV19 and J is TRBJ1-2; 8 nucleotides align to TRBD1. J lost 3 bases, V lost 5 bases, and 8 bases had no gene match. This CDR3 is built from 15 residues. The germline gives CDR1 LNHDA, CDR2 SQIVND (reference sequence). The CDR3 region is CASSDLDRAYYGYTF. The CDR3 DNA sequence: TGTGCCAGTAGTGACTTGGACAGGGCATACTATGGCTACACCTTC.

The chain uses TRBV3-1 (or the pseudogene TRBV3-2) and TRBJ2-7; 10 bases are a match to TRBD2. CDR3 length: 16 residues. Germline loops: CDR1 LGHDT, CDR2 YNNKEL (reference sequence). Losses at the gene ends were 0 bases for V and 5 bases for J; bases not matched to a gene: 7. The CDR3 DNA reads TGTGCCAGCAGCCAAGATAAACTAGCGGGAATGCACGAGCAGTACTTC. It translates to CASSQDKLAGMHEQYF.

The chain joins TRBV28 to TRBJ2-1; D possibly corresponds to TRBD1 (6 bases). Germline CDR1 reads MDHEN; CDR2 reads SYDVKM. The V end was cut by 3 bases, the J end by 3 bases, with 15 bases between. The CDR3 sequence is 16 residues long. The CDR3 DNA reads as TGTGCCAGCAGTTTCCCAGATACAGGGAACTACAATGAGCAGTTCTTC. This sequence encodes CASSFPDTGNYNEQFF. The variable domain in full, with the rest retrieved from reference TRBV28 and TRBJ2-1, is DVKVTQSSRYLVKRTGEKVFLECVQDMDHENMFWYRQDPGLGLRLIYFSYDVKMKEKGDIPEGYSVSREKKERFSLILESASTNQTSMYLCASSFPDTGNYNEQFFGPGTRLTVL.

The genes are TRBV5-5 and TRBJ2-1; TRBD1 might be the D (6 bases). Trimming left V 4 bases short and J 1 base short, with 15 bases between. In germline, CDR1 is SGHKS, CDR2 YYEKEE (reference sequence). The CDR3 totals 16 residues. CDR3 sequence (DNA): TGTGCCAGCAGCGTGGACAGAGCCCTTTCCTACAATGAGCAGTTCTTC. As protein: CASSVDRALSYNEQFF.

V gene TRBV10-3 combines with J gene TRBJ1-1, with D tentatively TRBD1 (6 bases). CDR1 and CDR2 from the germline V gene are ENHRY and SYGVKD. The CDR3 covers 14 residues. The V and J ends lost 6 bases and 1 base respectively, with 12 bases between them. CDR3 sequence: CAIRSGTPNTEAFF. The CDR3 DNA reads TGTGCCATCAGATCCGGGACACCGAACACTGAAGCTTTCTTT.

This chain uses TRBV5-8 with TRBJ1-1, with unresolved D. Trimming shortened V by 0 bases and J by 6 bases, and 6 bases separated the two germline ends. CDR3 length: 12 residues. CDR1 and CDR2 (germline): SGHTS, YDEGEE. CDR3 amino acids: CASSLDISEAFF. CDR3 coding DNA: TGTGCCAGCAGCTTGGACATTTCTGAAGCTTTCTTT.

This chain's CDR3 is CASSYTPRVREFQETQYF. The CDR3 nucleotides are TGTGCCAGCAGTTACACCCCCAGGGTGCGGGAGTTCCAAGAGACCCAGTACTTC. V usage is TRBV6-2 or TRBV6-3 and J usage is TRBJ2-5; 7 nucleotides match TRBD2. The V gene end was trimmed by 2 bases and the J gene end by 1 base; junction bases not matched to a gene: 13. The CDR3 is made up of 18 amino acids. Germline CDR1 MNHEY, CDR2 SVGEGT.

The chain uses TRBV6-2 or TRBV6-3 and TRBJ2-7; 8 bases are shared with TRBD2. This CDR3 contains 14 residues. Per germline, CDR1 MNHEY and CDR2 SVGEGT. V shed 5 bases and J 2 bases; nucleotides not matched to a gene: 5. The chain's CDR3 is CASSDVAGTYEQYF. DNA for the CDR3: TGTGCCAGCAGTGACGTAGCGGGAACCTACGAGCAGTACTTC.

The chain has TRBV7-2 and TRBJ2-7; unclear D gene. Trimming pared 2 bases from V and 0 bases from J, leaving 11 bases between. CDR1 and CDR2 from the germline V gene are SGHTA and FQGNSA. This CDR3 comprises 15 residues. CDR3 DNA sequence: TGTGCCAGCAGCTTATGGCGGAAAACCTCCTACGAGCAGTACTTC. Protein product: CASSLWRKTSYEQYF.

The V gene is TRBV19, the J gene TRBJ1-5, with D possibly TRBD1 on 6 matching bases. Trimming took off 4 bases at V and 5 bases at J, with 18 bases between the two ends. In germline, CDR1 is LNHDA, CDR2 SQIVND (reference sequence). This CDR3 comprises 16 residues. The chain's CDR3 is CASSRGTTGPYQPQHF. CDR3 DNA: TGTGCCAGTAGTAGGGGGACGACAGGACCTTATCAGCCCCAGCATTTT.

The chain recombines TRBV5-4 with TRBJ2-4; 8 nucleotides match TRBD1. Per the germline V gene, CDR1 is SGHNT and CDR2 is YYREEE (reference sequence). The trim removed 0 bases at V and 7 bases at J, leaving 6 bases unmatched. The CDR3 runs to 15 residues. The CDR3 reads CASSLEGTGENIQYF. The CDR3 DNA sequence: TGTGCCAGCAGCTTGGAGGGGACAGGCGAGAACATTCAGTACTTC.

The gene calls are TRBV7-2 and TRBJ1-1, with D possibly being TRBD1 (6 bases). This CDR3 region has 13 residues. Germline V lookup: CDR1 SGHTA, CDR2 FQGNSA. The V and J ends lost 1 base and 8 bases respectively, with 11 bases between them. The CDR3 DNA sequence: TGTGCCAGCAGCTTAGGGGGGGGGCAGGAAGCTTTCTTT. Protein sequence: CASSLGGGQEAFF. The complete variable domain, with remaining parts taken from reference TRBV7-2 and TRBJ1-1, reads GAGVSQSPSNKVTEKGKDVELRCDPISGHTALYWYRQSLGQGLEFLIYFQGNSAPDKSGLPSDRFSAERTGGSVSTLTIQRTQQEDSAVYLCASSLGGGQEAFFGQGTRLTVV.

This CDR3 is CASSRLAGLNEQFF. CDR3 in DNA: TGTGCCAGCAGTCGACTAGCGGGGCTCAATGAGCAGTTCTTC. The chain employs TRBV7-2 and TRBJ2-1, with 11 nucleotides matching TRBD2. V lost 6 bases to trimming and J lost 6 bases; unmatched junction nucleotides: 4. Germline V lookup: CDR1 SGHTA, CDR2 FQGNSA. The CDR3 has 14 amino acids.

The CDR3: CASSQVPRRDSYNEQFF. CDR3 DNA sequence: TGCGCCAGCAGCCAAGTCCCCAGGAGGGACTCCTACAATGAGCAGTTCTTC. The chain employs TRBV4-1 and TRBJ2-1; weak D call: TRBD2 (6 bases). Germline V gene lookup returns CDR1 MGHRA and CDR2 YSYEKL. This CDR3 has 17 amino acids. V was shortened by 1 base and J by 0 bases, with 13 bases between the two germline ends.

The genes are TRBV5-1 and TRBJ2-7; tentatively, D is TRBD1 (5 bases). Trimming took off 2 bases at V and 0 bases at J, with 12 bases between the two ends. The CDR3 runs 15 residues. Germline loops: CDR1 SGHRS, CDR2 YFSETQ. The CDR3: CASSLTGDSSYEQYF. The CDR3, as DNA: TGCGCCAGCAGCTTAACAGGAGATAGCTCCTACGAGCAGTACTTC.

The chain is built from TRBV19 and TRBJ2-1; TRBD2 matches 10 bases. V trimming: 7 bases; J trimming: 8 bases; junction bases outside the gene matches: 11. The CDR3 is 15 residues long. Germline CDR1 LNHDA, CDR2 SQIVND (reference sequence). The CDR3 sequence: CASTPRASGSYEQFF. As DNA, the CDR3 is TGTGCCAGTACCCCTCGGGCTAGCGGGAGCTATGAGCAGTTCTTC.

The rearrangement links TRBV10-3 to TRBJ1-2, with D unclear. V was cut by 2 bases and J by 2 bases, with 6 bases left in between. Germline CDR1 ENHRY, CDR2 SYGVKD. CDR3 length: 13 amino acids. The CDR3 reads CAISEGGNYGYTF. CDR3 nucleotides: TGTGCCATCAGTGAGGGCGGGAACTATGGCTACACCTTC.

In its sample, this clone was seen once. The rearrangement uses TRBV28 and TRBJ2-5, with 10 nucleotides matching TRBD2. The CDR3 is made up of 15 amino acids. Germline-derived CDR1 and CDR2 are MDHEN and SYDVKM. V lost 6 bases to trimming and J lost 1 base; unmatched junction nucleotides: 5. The CDR3 nucleotides read TGTGCCAGCAGCTCTAGCGGGAGTTTCCAAGAGACCCAGTACTTC. Its protein is CASSSSGSFQETQYF.

The CDR3 loop is CATSGGGTDTQYF. CDR3 in DNA: TGTGCCACCAGTGGCGGGGGCACAGATACGCAGTATTTT. The V gene is TRBV24-1, the J gene TRBJ2-3; perhaps TRBD2 as D (6 bases). From germline, CDR1 is KGHDR and CDR2 SFDVKD. CDR3 size: 13 residues. The V end lost 5 bases, the J end lost 1 base, and 6 bases lay between the germline ends.

V usage is TRBV12-3 or TRBV12-4 and J usage is TRBJ2-1, with 7 bases that match TRBD2. After removal of 6 bases from V and 9 bases from J, the junction contained 5 bases not matched to a gene. There are 12 residues in the CDR3. This CDR3 reads CASRRGEGEQFF. Written as DNA, the CDR3 is TGTGCCAGCAGGCGCGGGGAGGGTGAGCAGTTCTTC.

The gene calls are TRBV18 and TRBJ1-5; no clear D gene. Trimming left V 5 bases short and J 10 bases short, with 18 bases between. The CDR3 runs to 14 residues. CDR1 is KGHSH and CDR2 is LQKENI in the germline V gene. DNA for the CDR3: TGTGCCAGCTCATTAGGAGCTACTGATCCTCCCCAGCATTTT. This translates into CASSLGATDPPQHF.

This sequence joins TRBV9 and TRBJ2-5, with D unresolved. This CDR3 is built from 14 residues. V shed 0 bases and J shed 5 bases, with 11 bases lying between them. The germline V gene has CDR1 SGDLS and CDR2 YYNGEE. The CDR3 DNA sequence: TGTGCCAGCAGCGTAGGAAATGTCCGGGAGACCCAGTACTTC. It translates to CASSVGNVRETQYF.